Shown below are 31 T cell receptor beta chains from a single sample sequenced in a study of metastatic and nonmetastatic thyroid tumors. TCRdb reassembled clones from the PCR reads with MiXCR. The table has over 5,500 clones, 27% seen once. Thyroid surgery took place with no prior treatment in any patient. Sequences were obtained from adjacent normal tissue. The source of these receptors is a male donor with papillary thyroid cancer or a benign thyroid nodule (not recorded which). Some clones in this sample may be carry-over from other donors' samples.

This clone was seen a handful of times. The germline gene is not matched at one end of the junction; a read error may be the cause. This rearrangement joins TRBV15 to TRBJ1-2, with TRBD1 matching 9 bases. The germline CDR1 and CDR2 sequences are LNHNV and YYDKDF (reference sequence). This CDR3 is built from 13 residues. This chain's CDR3 is CATSTTGGDGHTF. Here the CDR3 DNA reads TGTGCCACCAGCACGACAGGGGGAGATGGCCACACCTTC.

Concerning this clone itself: Germline is not matched at one junction end, which may reflect a read error. The chain recombines TRBV7-9 with TRBJ2-5; D tentatively reads TRBD1 or TRBD2 (5 bases each). Per the germline V gene, CDR1 is SEHNR and CDR2 is FQNEAQ (reference sequence). CDR3 length: 15 residues. The CDR3 DNA follows: TGTGCCAGCAGCACCCGGGGTGGGGGAAAAGAGACCGAGTACTTC. Translated, it gives CASSTRGGGKETEYF.

This clone is deemed medium-sized. V usage is TRBV20-1 and J usage is TRBJ2-7, with TRBD2 matching 7 bases. The CDR3 totals 15 residues. J gave up 3 bases and V 0 bases, and 8 bases lay outside the gene matches. Germline CDR1 DFQATT, CDR2 SNEGSKA (reference sequence). The chain's CDR3 is CSARDRGRPDYEQYF. CDR3 DNA sequence: TGCAGTGCTAGAGACCGCGGGAGACCAGACTACGAGCAGTACTTC.

This clone came up a few times. The chain combines TRBV6-2 or TRBV6-3 with TRBJ2-2; D remains ambiguous. V gave up 2 bases and J gave up 6 bases, with 1 base separating them. Germline V CDR1 and CDR2: MNHEY, SVGEGT. This CDR3 is 11 amino acids long. The CDR3 nucleotides are TGTGCCAGCAGTTACCCCGGGGAGCTGTTTTTT. It is translated as CASSYPGELFF.

This clone was detected only a few times. V gene TRBV6-2 or TRBV6-3 combines with J gene TRBJ2-7, with D possibly being TRBD1 (5 bases). Germline loops: CDR1 MNHEY, CDR2 SVGEGT. The CDR3 is 14 amino acids. V lost 6 bases and J 9 bases, leaving 21 bases between the germline ends. The CDR3 DNA is TGTGCCAGCAGCCAGGTGGGGCCGTCACCTGTGCAGTACTTC. Protein sequence: CASSQVGPSPVQYF.

This clone was observed a handful of times. A read error may produce the germline difference seen at one junction end. The J gene is TRBJ2-5, the V gene TRBV10-2; perhaps TRBD1 as D (7 bases). Germline lookup yields CDR1 WSHSY and CDR2 SAAADI. The CDR3 extends over 14 amino acids. The CDR3 DNA reads TGCGCCAGCGGGATGGACAGGCTAGGGGGGACCAAGTACTTC. Translation gives CASGMDRLGGTKYF.

Notes on this clone: Different DNA sequences within this sample yield the same CDR3. This chain uses TRBV24-1 with TRBJ2-5, with D unresolved. Trimming pared 4 bases from V and 4 bases from J, leaving 12 bases between. The CDR3 runs 14 residues. Germline V gene data show CDR1 as KGHDR and CDR2 as SFDVKD. CDR3 amino acids: CATSDSKVGETQYF. The CDR3 region has the DNA TGTGCCACCAGTGACTCTAAAGTGGGAGAGACCCAGTACTTC.

This clone occurred a few times. The chain carries TRBV12-3 or TRBV12-4 and TRBJ1-1, with D possibly being TRBD1 (5 bases). The length of the CDR3 is 14 residues. Trimming shortened V by 3 bases and J by 1 base, and 9 bases separated the two germline ends. CDR3 nucleotides: TGTGCCAGCAGTTTCGTGGGGACGAACACTGAAGCTTTCTTT. Translating it yields CASSFVGTNTEAFF.

The rearrangement links TRBV2 to TRBJ2-7; 11 positions match TRBD2. Losses at the gene ends were 4 bases for V and 0 bases for J; bases not matched to a gene: 11. Per the germline V gene, CDR1 is SNHLY and CDR2 is FYNNEI. This CDR3 region has 18 residues. CDR3 DNA sequence: TGTGCCAGCAGTGGAAAGACTAGCGGGGCCCAGTTCTCCTACGAGCAGTACTTC. Its translation is CASSGKTSGAQFSYEQYF.

For the CDR3, the DNA is TGCGCCAGCAATCGCGGCAGGGGAGCTGCCGAGCAGTACTTC. As protein: CASNRGRGAAEQYF. The rearrangement links TRBV5-1 to TRBJ2-7; D may be TRBD1 (6 bases). V was cut by 6 bases and J by 6 bases, with 19 bases left in between. This CDR3 contains 14 residues. The germline V gene has CDR1 SGHRS and CDR2 YFSETQ.

Sample share makes this clone medium-sized (0.01 to 0.1%). The chain has TRBV27 and TRBJ1-1, with D perhaps TRBD1 (6 bases). The CDR3 is 18 residues long. Deletions cut 5 bases from V and 3 bases from J, with 25 bases between. CDR1 MNHEY and CDR2 SMNVEV come from the germline V gene (reference sequence). The CDR3 DNA is TGTGCCAGCAGTCCGACCCTTATTTCAGGGGTGGTGGACACTGAAGCTTTCTTT. It is translated as CASSPTLISGVVDTEAFF.

The chain has TRBV9 and TRBJ2-5; D call uncertain. Germline CDR1 reads SGDLS; CDR2 reads YYNGEE. Trimming cost V 0 bases and J 1 base, with 10 bases left between them. The CDR3 length is 15 residues. CDR3 region: CASSVVGRFQETQYF. Written as DNA, the CDR3 is TGTGCCAGCAGCGTAGTCGGCAGATTCCAAGAGACCCAGTACTTC.

This clone counts as medium-sized. The rearrangement joins TRBV5-1 to TRBJ2-1, with 7 bases matching TRBD2. The junction had 7 bases not matched to a gene; V was cut back by 2 bases and J by 2 bases. The V gene's germline CDR1 is SGHRS and CDR2 YFSETQ. This CDR3 is built from 16 residues. CDR3 region: CASSFLREETYNEQFF. CDR3 sequence (DNA): TGCGCCAGCAGCTTTCTACGGGAGGAAACCTACAATGAGCAGTTCTTC.

The CDR3 DNA reads TGTGCCAGCAGTGAGGGGGGAGCGGACACTGAAGCTTTCTTT. Protein sequence: CASSEGGADTEAFF. This chain connects TRBV2 to TRBJ1-1; tentatively, D is TRBD1 (5 bases). Trimming stripped 3 bases from V and 3 bases from J, with 11 bases between. Germline CDR1 reads SNHLY; CDR2 reads FYNNEI. The CDR3 is made up of 14 amino acids.

This clone was observed a few times. The J gene is TRBJ1-5, the V gene TRBV2; possible D gene TRBD1, 5 bases. This CDR3 has 15 amino acids. V lost 7 bases to trimming and J lost 2 bases, with 15 bases between them. CDR1 and CDR2 from the germline V gene are SNHLY and FYNNEI. The CDR3 spells CASKESGGGNQPQHF. The CDR3 DNA is TGTGCCAGCAAGGAGTCCGGGGGGGGCAATCAGCCCCAGCATTTT.

The CDR3 sequence: CASNKDNTEAFF. CDR3 DNA sequence: TGTGCCAGCAATAAGGATAACACTGAAGCTTTCTTT. The J gene is TRBJ1-1, the V gene TRBV2; no clear D gene. The length of the CDR3 is 12 residues. V gave up 7 bases and J gave up 2 bases, with 8 bases separating them. Germline V gives CDR1 SNHLY, CDR2 FYNNEI.

This clone has at least ten counts. The chain has TRBV4-1 and TRBJ1-4; D uncertain. V was shortened by 3 bases and J by 4 bases, with 12 bases between the two germline ends. Germline CDR1 is MGHRA and CDR2 is YSYEKL. This CDR3 region has 15 residues. The CDR3 DNA follows: TGCGCCAGCAGCCAGGGTGGTCAGATTAATGAAAAACTGTTTTTT. Translated, it gives CASSQGGQINEKLFF.

This clone was detected a few times. The chain combines TRBV18 with TRBJ1-2; 9 bases map to TRBD1. This CDR3 is 17 amino acids long. With 2 bases clipped from V and 5 bases from J, the junction kept 12 bases outside the gene matches. Germline V gives CDR1 KGHSH, CDR2 LQKENI. The CDR3 is CASSPNAPGQGVYGYTF. The CDR3 DNA reads as TGTGCCAGCTCACCAAACGCCCCGGGACAGGGAGTTTATGGCTACACCTTC.

This clone is labeled medium-sized. This sequence joins TRBV12-3 or TRBV12-4 and TRBJ1-1; tentative D call: TRBD1 (5 bases). Trimming removed 4 bases at V and 3 bases at J, with 15 bases between. The length of the CDR3 is 15 residues. The CDR3 sequence: CASSWDGRGDTEAFF. DNA for the CDR3: TGTGCCAGCAGTTGGGACGGCCGGGGCGACACTGAAGCTTTCTTT.

Judged by abundance, this clone is large. The chain joins TRBV6-5 to TRBJ1-1; TRBD1 matches 7 bases. CDR1 is MNHEY and CDR2 is SVGAGI in the germline V gene. There are 14 residues in the CDR3. V gave up 2 bases and J gave up 0 bases; unmatched junction bases: 0. CDR3 protein: CASSYRGLNTEAFF. The CDR3 coding sequence is TGTGCCAGCAGTTACAGGGGGCTGAACACTGAAGCTTTCTTT.

This clone occurred many times. The chain recombines TRBV12-3 or TRBV12-4 with TRBJ2-3; D call uncertain. The ends were cut back, 6 bases at V and 4 bases at J, with 11 bases in the middle. The CDR3 has 13 residues. The DNA of the CDR3 is TGTGCCAGCAGCCGCCTCCCATCAGATACGCAGTATTTT. Translating it yields CASSRLPSDTQYF.

V and J are TRBV20-1 and TRBJ1-5; weak D call: TRBD1 (6 bases). The CDR3 consists of 13 residues. CDR1 is DFQATT, CDR2 SNEGSKA, per germline (reference sequence). The V and J ends lost 3 bases and 5 bases respectively, with 11 bases between them. The CDR3: CSASQQGDQPQHF. DNA for the CDR3: TGCAGTGCTAGCCAACAGGGAGATCAGCCCCAGCATTTT.

The chain employs TRBV20-1 and TRBJ2-2; 9 nucleotides align to TRBD2. Germline CDR1 is DFQATT and CDR2 is SNEGSKA (reference sequence). CDR3 length: 17 amino acids. V shed 1 base, J shed 0 bases, and the junction held 6 bases outside the gene matches. CDR3 in amino acids: CSARGAGGHANTGELFF. For the CDR3, the DNA is TGCAGTGCTAGAGGAGCGGGAGGTCACGCGAACACCGGGGAGCTGTTTTTT.

The chain recombines TRBV30 with TRBJ2-1; 12 nucleotides align to TRBD2. The CDR3 runs to 14 residues. CDR1 is GTSNPN, CDR2 SVGIG, per germline (reference sequence). V shed 4 bases and J 8 bases; nucleotides not matched to a gene: 6. The CDR3 is CAWNLLAGGDEQFF. The DNA for the CDR3 is TGTGCCTGGAATCTCCTAGCGGGAGGGGATGAGCAGTTCTTC.

This clone came up many times. V and J are TRBV27 and TRBJ2-3, with TRBD2 identical over 8 bases. J lost 4 bases, V lost 5 bases, and 11 bases had no gene match. Germline lookup yields CDR1 MNHEY and CDR2 SMNVEV (reference sequence). This CDR3 spans 16 amino acids. The CDR3 DNA reads as TGTGCCAGCAGTCCCCAGAGAGCGGGAGTAGCAGATACGCAGTATTTT. Its protein is CASSPQRAGVADTQYF.

There are a few counts of this clone. The CDR3 region has the DNA TGTGCCAGCATAGACAGGGTGGGGGGCAATGAGCAGTTCTTC. This gives the protein CASIDRVGGNEQFF. The rearrangement joins TRBV6-1 to TRBJ2-1; tentative D call: TRBD1 (7 bases). CDR1 and CDR2 from the germline V gene are MNHNS and SASEGT. The ends were cut back, 7 bases at V and 6 bases at J, with 16 bases in the middle. The CDR3 is 14 residues long.

A few counts support this clone. J is TRBJ2-2 and V is TRBV6-1; 8 bases agree with TRBD1. The CDR3 has 12 amino acids. Germline V gene sequence: CDR1 MNHNS, CDR2 SASEGT. Trimming removed 6 bases from V and 7 bases from J; junction bases left unmatched: 1. The CDR3 loop reads CASRTGGGELFF. Written as DNA, the CDR3 is TGTGCCAGCAGAACAGGGGGCGGGGAGCTGTTTTTT.

The chain combines TRBV5-5 with TRBJ1-2, with 7 bases aligning to TRBD1. CDR1 is SGHKS and CDR2 is YYEKEE in the germline V gene (reference sequence). CDR3 length: 14 amino acids. Unmatched junction bases numbered 7, after V lost 4 bases and J lost 4 bases. CDR3 DNA: TGTGCCAGCAGCCCGGGACAGTTTTTCTATGGCTACACCTTC. Amino acids: CASSPGQFFYGYTF.

This clone came up a few times. The chain has TRBV7-2 and TRBJ1-2; D is perhaps TRBD1 (5 bases). Germline CDR1 SGHTA, CDR2 FQGNSA. This CDR3 comprises 14 residues. The V end was cut by 1 base, the J end by 4 bases, with 10 bases between. CDR3 region: CASSLGPGPYGYTF. The CDR3, as DNA: TGTGCCAGCAGCTTAGGTCCGGGGCCCTATGGCTACACCTTC.

Judged by abundance, this clone is medium-sized. J is TRBJ1-2 and V is TRBV30; tentative D call: TRBD1 (5 bases). V lost 2 bases, J lost 7 bases, and 11 bases lay in between. Germline CDR1 reads GTSNPN; CDR2 reads SVGIG (reference sequence). CDR3 length: 12 amino acids. CDR3: CAWSFRGFGYTF. CDR3 DNA sequence: TGTGCCTGGAGTTTCCGGGGGTTTGGCTACACCTTC.

The J gene is TRBJ1-2, the V gene TRBV6-4; D is uncertain. This CDR3 is built from 14 residues. Trimming took off 0 bases at V and 8 bases at J, with 13 bases between the two ends. Per the germline V gene, CDR1 is MRHNA and CDR2 is SNTAGT. The chain's CDR3 is CASSDSKRVGGYTF. CDR3 in DNA: TGTGCCAGCAGTGACTCGAAAAGGGTTGGCGGCTACACCTTC.